This section outlines one TCR beta chain sequence together with its context. The target antigen is unknown. The record originates from a study of cytomegalovirus exposure and HLA in healthy donors. Broader study findings: Follow-up analysis seemed to connect common viral pathogens with several of the most significant clusters identified.

Researchers ran the PCR with 60 Vbeta and 13 Jbeta primers. This table comes from immunoSEQ multiplex PCR, and its TCRdb copy is limited to in-frame clones, with some not included. In the table there are 70,000 to 95,000 clones, approximately 65% of which are singletons. CDR3 length equals 15 residues. V lost 3 bases and J 8 bases, leaving 17 bases between the germline ends. Germline V gives CDR1 MNHNS, CDR2 SASEGT. V gene TRBV6-1 combines with J gene TRBJ1-3, with a possible D match to TRBD1 (6 bases). Sequencing was performed on PBMCs. The sequence was obtained from a woman aged 30 to 39 in good health and CMV-seropositive. CDR3 sequence reads: CASSDVGTRRDTIYF. DNA for the CDR3: TGTGCCAGCAGTGACGTCGGGACAAGACGTGACACCATATATTTT.